A selection of T cell receptor beta chains follows, all from one sample in a study of blood T cell repertoires in COVID-19. Libraries were prepared by immunoSEQ multiplex PCR; TCRdb keeps only in-frame clonotypes and omits some of them. The data contain some 180,000 clones, approximately 80% of them singletons. The sample was peripheral blood. The receptors were sampled from a woman aged 40 to 50 with COVID-19, enrolled during active disease. CDR3s include the opening cysteine and the closing phenylalanine or tryptophan. Fields, in order: CDR3 protein, CDR3 DNA, J gene, V gene, D gene, clone size. A D gene is named only where the DNA matches it firmly. Expanded clones get a size class; other rows say once, few or many, or leave the size out.

CDR3: CASSGGQGRSGANVLTF
DNA: TGTGCCAGCAGCGGGGGACAGGGGCGCTCTGGGGCCAACGTCCTGACTTTC
J: TRBJ2-6
V: TRBV9
D: TRBD1
size: few

CDR3: CSVELGLGGELFF
DNA: TGCAGCGTTGAATTGGGGCTAGGAGGGGAGCTGTTTTTT
J: TRBJ2-2
V: TRBV29-1
D: .
size: few

CDR3: CASSLAAETQYF
DNA: TGTGCCAGCTCGCTAGCCGCGGAGACCCAGTACTTC
J: TRBJ2-5
V: TRBV6-5
D: .
size: .

CDR3: CASSDTSDQYF
DNA: TGTGCCAGCAGTGATACTAGCGACCAGTACTTC
J: TRBJ2-5
V: TRBV2
D: TRBD2
size: .

CDR3: CASSYWASGLRETQYF
DNA: TGTGCCAGCAGCTACTGGGCTAGCGGGCTTCGGGAGACCCAGTACTTC
J: TRBJ2-5
V: TRBV11-2
D: TRBD2
size: .

CDR3: CASSLGAESKNIQYF
DNA: TGTGCCAGCAGCTTGGGGGCAGAGTCTAAAAACATTCAGTACTTC
J: TRBJ2-4
V: TRBV5-4
D: .
size: .

CDR3: CASSFPSGSTGELFF
DNA: TGCGCCAGCAGCTTCCCTAGCGGGAGCACCGGGGAGCTGTTTTTT
J: TRBJ2-2
V: TRBV5-1
D: TRBD2
size: .

CDR3: CASSPQGSNQPQHF
DNA: TGTGCCAGTAGTCCCCAGGGTAGCAATCAGCCCCAGCATTTT
J: TRBJ1-5
V: TRBV19
D: .
size: .

CDR3: CASSYGGDSYEQYF
DNA: TGTGCCAGCAGTTACGGGGGCGACTCCTACGAGCAGTACTTC
J: TRBJ2-7
V: TRBV6-5
D: .
size: .

CDR3: CSVRQSQSEAFF
DNA: TGCAGCGTCAGACAGTCCCAAAGTGAAGCTTTCTTT
J: TRBJ1-1
V: TRBV29-1
D: .
size: once

CDR3: CASSEDRGEGYTF
DNA: TGTGCCAGCAGCGAGGACAGGGGAGAGGGCTACACCTTC
J: TRBJ1-2
V: TRBV5-4
D: TRBD1
size: .

CDR3: CASSHITQGTYEQYF
DNA: TGTGCCAGCAGCCATATTACACAGGGGACCTACGAGCAGTACTTC
J: TRBJ2-7
V: TRBV3-1/TRBV3-2
D: TRBD1
size: .

CDR3: CGEGLALDLTDTQYF
DNA: TGTGGGGAGGGATTGGCCCTAGACCTCACAGATACGCAGTATTTT
J: TRBJ2-3
V: TRBV6-5
D: TRBD2
size: .

CDR3: CASSLTGSQPQHF
DNA: TGTGCCAGCAGTTTAACAGGGAGTCAGCCCCAGCATTTT
J: TRBJ1-5
V: TRBV12-3/TRBV12-4
D: .
size: once

CDR3: CATTDRSAHGYTF
DNA: TGTGCCACAACGGACAGATCAGCTCATGGCTACACCTTC
J: TRBJ1-2
V: TRBV28
D: .
size: .